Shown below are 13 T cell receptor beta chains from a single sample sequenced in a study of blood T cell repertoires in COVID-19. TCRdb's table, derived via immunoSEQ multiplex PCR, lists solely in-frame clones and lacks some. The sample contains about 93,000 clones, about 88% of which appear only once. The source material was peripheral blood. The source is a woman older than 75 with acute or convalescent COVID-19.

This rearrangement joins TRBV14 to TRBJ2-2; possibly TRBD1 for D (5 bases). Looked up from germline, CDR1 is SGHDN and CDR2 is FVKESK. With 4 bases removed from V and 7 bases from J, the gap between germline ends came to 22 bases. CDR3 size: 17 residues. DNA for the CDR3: TGTGCCAGCAGCCCCTCCCTGGGCAGGGTCCTTGGCGGGGAGCTGTTTTTT. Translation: CASSPSLGRVLGGELFF. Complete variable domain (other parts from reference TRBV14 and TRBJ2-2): EAGVTQFPSHSVIEKGQTVTLRCDPISGHDNLYWYRRVMGKEIKFLLHFVKESKQDESGMPNNRFLAERTGGTYSTLKVQPAELEDSGVYFCASSPSLGRVLGGELFFGEGSRLTVL.

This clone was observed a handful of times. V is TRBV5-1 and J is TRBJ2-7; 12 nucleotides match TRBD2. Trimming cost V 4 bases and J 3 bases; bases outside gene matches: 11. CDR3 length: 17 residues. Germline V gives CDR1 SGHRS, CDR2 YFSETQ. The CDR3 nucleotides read TGCGCCAGCAGCCGGGGAACTAGCGGGGGGTCTCGCTACGAGCAGTACTTC. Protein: CASSRGTSGGSRYEQYF.

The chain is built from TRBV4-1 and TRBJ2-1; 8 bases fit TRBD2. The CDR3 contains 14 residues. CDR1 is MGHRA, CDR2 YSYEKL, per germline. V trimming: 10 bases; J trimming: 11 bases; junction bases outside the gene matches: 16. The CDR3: CATSRLAGLSQQFF. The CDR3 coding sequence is TGCGCCACCTCCCGTCTAGCGGGCCTCAGTCAGCAGTTCTTC.

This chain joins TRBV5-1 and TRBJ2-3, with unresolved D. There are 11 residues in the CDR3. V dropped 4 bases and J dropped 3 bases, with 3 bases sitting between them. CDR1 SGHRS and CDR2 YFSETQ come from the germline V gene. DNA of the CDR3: TGCGCCAGCAGCCGGACAGATACGCAGTATTTT. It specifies CASSRTDTQYF.

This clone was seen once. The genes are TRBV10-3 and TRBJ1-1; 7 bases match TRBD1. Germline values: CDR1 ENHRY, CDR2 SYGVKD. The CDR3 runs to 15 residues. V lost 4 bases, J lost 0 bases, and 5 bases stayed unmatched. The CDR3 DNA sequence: TGTGCCATCAGTGGGAAGACAGGGTTGAACACTGAAGCTTTCTTT. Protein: CAISGKTGLNTEAFF.

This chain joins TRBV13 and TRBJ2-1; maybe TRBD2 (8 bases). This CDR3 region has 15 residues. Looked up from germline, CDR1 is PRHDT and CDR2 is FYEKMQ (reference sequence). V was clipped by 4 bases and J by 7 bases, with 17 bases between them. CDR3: CASSSRGAGGNEQFF. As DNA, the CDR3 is TGTGCCAGCAGCTCGCGGGGGGCAGGGGGAAATGAGCAGTTCTTC.

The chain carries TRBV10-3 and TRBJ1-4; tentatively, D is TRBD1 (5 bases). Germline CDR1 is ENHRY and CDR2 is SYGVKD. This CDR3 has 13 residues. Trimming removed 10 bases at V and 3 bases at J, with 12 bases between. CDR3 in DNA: TGTGCCACCCAGGGAGGGGCTAATGAAAAACTGTTTTTT. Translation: CATQGGANEKLFF.

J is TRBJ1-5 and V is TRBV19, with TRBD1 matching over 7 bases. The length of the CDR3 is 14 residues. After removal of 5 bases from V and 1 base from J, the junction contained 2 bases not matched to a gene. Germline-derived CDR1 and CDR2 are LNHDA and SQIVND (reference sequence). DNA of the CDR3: TGTGCCAGTAGTTCAGGGGGAAGCAATCAGCCCCAGCATTTT. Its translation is CASSSGGSNQPQHF.

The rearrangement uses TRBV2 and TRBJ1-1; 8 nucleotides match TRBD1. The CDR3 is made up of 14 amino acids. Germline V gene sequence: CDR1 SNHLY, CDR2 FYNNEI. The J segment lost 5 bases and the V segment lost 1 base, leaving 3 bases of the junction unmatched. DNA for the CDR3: TGTGCCAGCAGTGAAGAGACAGGGGCGACTGAAGCTTTCTTT. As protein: CASSEETGATEAFF. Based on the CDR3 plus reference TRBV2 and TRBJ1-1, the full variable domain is EPEVTQTPSHQVTQMGQEVILRCVPISNHLYFYWYRQILGQKVEFLVSFYNNEISEKSEIFDDQFSVERPDGSNFTLKIRSTKLEDSAMYFCASSEETGATEAFFGQGTRLTVV.

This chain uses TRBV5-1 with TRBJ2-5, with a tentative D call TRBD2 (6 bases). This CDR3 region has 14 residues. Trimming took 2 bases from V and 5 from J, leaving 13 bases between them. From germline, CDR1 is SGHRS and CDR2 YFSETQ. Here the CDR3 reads CASSFGTGVETQYF. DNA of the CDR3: TGCGCCAGCAGCTTTGGGACGGGGGTGGAGACCCAGTACTTC.

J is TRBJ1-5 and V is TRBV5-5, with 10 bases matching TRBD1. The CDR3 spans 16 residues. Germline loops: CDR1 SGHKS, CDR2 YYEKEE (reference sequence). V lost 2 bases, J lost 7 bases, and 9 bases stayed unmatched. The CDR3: CASSLSDRGRGQPQHF. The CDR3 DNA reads TGTGCCAGCAGCTTAAGTGACAGGGGGCGAGGGCAGCCCCAGCATTTT.

The CDR3 DNA sequence: TGTGCCAGCAGCTTAACAGGATGGGCAGCCAACAATGAGCAGTTCTTC. As protein: CASSLTGWAANNEQFF. This chain connects TRBV5-6 to TRBJ2-1, with D possibly matching TRBD1 (5 bases). Trimming shortened V by 2 bases and J by 5 bases, and 17 bases separated the two germline ends. Germline V gene lookup returns CDR1 SGHDT and CDR2 YYEEEE. CDR3 length equals 16 residues.

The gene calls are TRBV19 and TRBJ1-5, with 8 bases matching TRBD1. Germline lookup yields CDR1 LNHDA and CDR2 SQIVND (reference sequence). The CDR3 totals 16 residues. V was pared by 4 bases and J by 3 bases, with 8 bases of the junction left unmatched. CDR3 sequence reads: CASSTRDRPTNQPQHF. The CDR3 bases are TGTGCCAGTAGTACTCGGGACAGGCCTACCAATCAGCCCCAGCATTTT.